The 29 T cell receptor beta chains reported below all come from one sample, sequenced in a study of blood T cell repertoires in COVID-19. Some clones are missing from TCRdb's copy, which holds only in-frame ones; the method was immunoSEQ multiplex PCR. The table records fewer than 100,000 clones, about 80% of them present only once. Sequenced: peripheral blood. These receptors all come from a woman aged 65 to 85 with acute or convalescent COVID-19.

A word on this clone: An end of the junction does not agree with germline; a read error may underlie this. This sequence joins TRBV3-1 (or the pseudogene TRBV3-2) and TRBJ2-1, with TRBD2 matching 9 bases. The CDR3 has 13 amino acids. Germline loops: CDR1 LGHDT, CDR2 YNNKEL (reference sequence). The CDR3 DNA reads TGTGCCAGCAGCCAAACATTAGCGGGGGAAGGGATCTTC. As protein: CASSQTLAGEGIF.

The CDR3 bases are TGTGCCAGCAGGAAGAGGGTTTCAGAAAATGAGCAGTTCTTC. Protein sequence: CASRKRVSENEQFF. The chain employs TRBV2 and TRBJ2-1; TRBD2 is a possible D gene (5 bases). Trimming removed 6 bases at V and 7 bases at J, with 16 bases between. The CDR3 totals 14 residues. Germline CDR1 is SNHLY and CDR2 is FYNNEI.

At least ten counts were recorded for this clone. The rearrangement uses TRBV7-2 and TRBJ1-1; TRBD1 matches at 8 bases. This CDR3 region has 15 residues. In germline, CDR1 is SGHTA, CDR2 FQGNSA. With V trimmed by 3 bases and J by 3 bases, 6 bases remained unmatched. The CDR3 loop is CASSFGGQGHTEAFF. In DNA, the CDR3 is TGTGCCAGCAGCTTCGGTGGACAGGGCCACACTGAAGCTTTCTTT.

The V call is TRBV7-9, the J call TRBJ2-2; 9 bases match TRBD2. From germline, CDR1 is SEHNR and CDR2 FQNEAQ (reference sequence). V gave up 1 base and J gave up 2 bases; unmatched junction bases: 2. The CDR3 extends over 16 amino acids. The DNA for the CDR3 is TGTGCCAGCAGCTTAGGACTAGCGGAAAACACCGGGGAGCTGTTTTTT. Protein sequence: CASSLGLAENTGELFF.

The chain carries TRBV7-2 and TRBJ1-1, with D tentatively TRBD1 (5 bases). Germline V gene lookup returns CDR1 SGHTA and CDR2 FQGNSA. The CDR3 is 13 amino acids. V was clipped by 7 bases and J by 4 bases, with 13 bases between them. CDR3 DNA: TGTGCCAGCACCGCGACTGGGGCCACTGAAGCTTTCTTT. Protein sequence: CASTATGATEAFF.

The CDR3 spells CASSLERSALRSYEQYF. The DNA for the CDR3 is TGCGCCAGCAGCTTGGAACGATCGGCCTTGAGGTCCTACGAGCAGTACTTC. The rearrangement joins TRBV5-1 to TRBJ2-7; D not resolved. The V and J ends lost 0 bases and 1 base respectively, with 17 bases between them. Germline lookup yields CDR1 SGHRS and CDR2 YFSETQ. The CDR3 is made up of 17 amino acids.

This clone appeared a single time. The chain has TRBV11-2 and TRBJ2-7; 8 bases agree with TRBD1. Germline V gives CDR1 SGHAT, CDR2 FQNNGV. The junction had 4 bases not matched to a gene; V was cut back by 3 bases and J by 0 bases. CDR3 size: 15 residues. The CDR3 loop is CASSFGTGPSYEQYF. CDR3 bases: TGTGCCAGCAGCTTCGGGACAGGACCCTCCTACGAGCAGTACTTC.

The CDR3 DNA sequence: TGTGCCTGGTCCGCAGGCCTCTATGGCTACACCTTC. It specifies CAWSAGLYGYTF. V and J are TRBV30 and TRBJ1-2; D is unclear. CDR1 and CDR2 (germline): GTSNPN, SVGIG (reference sequence). This CDR3 is 12 amino acids long. V dropped 5 bases and J dropped 4 bases, with 11 bases sitting between them.

CDR3 sequence: CASSLGQVDGYTF. The CDR3 nucleotides read TGCGCCAGCAGCTTGGGACAGGTAGATGGCTACACCTTC. The gene calls are TRBV5-1 and TRBJ1-2, with a possible D match to TRBD1 (6 bases). Per the germline V gene, CDR1 is SGHRS and CDR2 is YFSETQ. This CDR3 is 13 amino acids long. Trimming cost V 0 bases and J 6 bases, with 9 bases left between them.

This sequence joins TRBV24-1 and TRBJ2-1, with unresolved D. From germline, CDR1 is KGHDR and CDR2 SFDVKD. The ends were cut back, 3 bases at V and 7 bases at J, with 3 bases in the middle. This CDR3 has 11 amino acids. The CDR3 DNA reads as TGTGCCACCAGTGATCTGAATGAGCAGTTCTTC. Translation gives CATSDLNEQFF.

This clone was counted only a few times. The J gene is TRBJ2-7, the V gene TRBV27, with 7 bases matching TRBD1. The CDR3 totals 14 residues. After removal of 4 bases from V and 3 bases from J, the junction contained 6 bases not matched to a gene. CDR1 and CDR2 from the germline V gene are MNHEY and SMNVEV (reference sequence). CDR3 in amino acids: CASSSTGPSYEQYF. CDR3 bases: TGTGCCAGCAGTTCGACAGGGCCCAGCTACGAGCAGTACTTC.

This clone was seen a few times. V gene TRBV27 combines with J gene TRBJ2-7; D perhaps matches TRBD1 (6 bases). There are 14 residues in the CDR3. Germline lookup yields CDR1 MNHEY and CDR2 SMNVEV (reference sequence). V lost 3 bases to trimming and J lost 2 bases, with 11 bases between them. CDR3 sequence (DNA): TGTGCCAGCAGTTTTAATGGACAGCCCTACGAGCAGTACTTC. This codes for CASSFNGQPYEQYF.

Only a few counts were recorded for this clone. The gene calls are TRBV28 and TRBJ1-5; no definite D call. The V and J ends lost 2 bases and 7 bases respectively, with 12 bases between them. The germline CDR1 and CDR2 sequences are MDHEN and SYDVKM. CDR3 length equals 14 residues. The CDR3, as DNA: TGTGCCAGCAGTTTAAACGGGGTTTGGCAGCCCCAGCATTTT. This translates into CASSLNGVWQPQHF.

The chain recombines TRBV6-6 with TRBJ2-1; 11 bases align to TRBD2. V shed 5 bases and J 0 bases; nucleotides not matched to a gene: 3. The CDR3 totals 16 residues. CDR1 and CDR2 (germline): MNHNY, SVGAGI (reference sequence). CDR3 coding DNA: TGTGCCAGCAGTCGACTAGCGGGGAGCTCCTACAATGAGCAGTTCTTC. This encodes CASSRLAGSSYNEQFF.

The V call is TRBV4-3, the J call TRBJ2-3; possibly TRBD2 for D (6 bases). V was clipped by 0 bases and J by 8 bases, with 18 bases between them. CDR1 is LGHNA and CDR2 is YSLEER in the germline V gene. CDR3 length: 16 residues. CDR3 protein: CASSQDPGPVGGTQYF. For the CDR3, the DNA is TGCGCCAGCAGCCAAGATCCGGGACCCGTGGGAGGTACGCAGTATTTT.

This clone was recorded only once. The chain is built from TRBV7-2 and TRBJ2-7; 11 positions agree with TRBD1. The germline V gene encodes CDR1 SGHTA and CDR2 FQGNSA. V gave up 5 bases and J gave up 2 bases; unmatched junction bases: 8. The CDR3 has 16 residues. The CDR3 bases are TGTGCCAGCAGCACCTACGGACAGGGGGCCGCCTACGAGCAGTACTTC. Its translation is CASSTYGQGAAYEQYF.

The rearrangement uses TRBV6-5 and TRBJ2-2; tentatively, D is TRBD2 (6 bases). This CDR3 contains 14 residues. From germline, CDR1 is MNHEY and CDR2 SVGAGI. The V and J ends lost 5 bases and 0 bases respectively, with 7 bases between them. The CDR3 region has the DNA TGTGCCAGCAGTCGGGAGCCGAACACCGGGGAGCTGTTTTTT. Translated: CASSREPNTGELFF.

V gene TRBV5-8 combines with J gene TRBJ2-1; a weak D match, TRBD1 (6 bases). The germline CDR1 and CDR2 sequences are SGHTS and YDEGEE. The CDR3 has 17 residues. V was pared by 4 bases and J by 0 bases, with 17 bases between. DNA of the CDR3: TGTGCCAGCAGCACGCCAGGGGACCTGAGCTCCTACAATGAGCAGTTCTTC. Amino acid sequence: CASSTPGDLSSYNEQFF.

CDR3 loop: CASLGRGGYNSPLHF. In nucleotides, the CDR3 is TGTGCCAGCCTAGGCAGGGGCGGTTATAATTCACCCCTCCACTTT. The rearrangement links TRBV28 to TRBJ1-6; D is possibly TRBD1 (6 bases). Germline V CDR1 and CDR2: MDHEN, SYDVKM. The CDR3 totals 15 residues. The V end lost 8 bases, the J end lost 4 bases, and 15 bases lay between the germline ends.

This chain links TRBV19 with TRBJ1-2; 7 nucleotides match TRBD1. CDR1 is LNHDA and CDR2 is SQIVND in the germline V gene (reference sequence). The trim removed 6 bases at V and 6 bases at J, leaving 7 bases unmatched. The CDR3 runs 13 residues. This chain's CDR3 is CASRPQGFDGYTF. The DNA for the CDR3 is TGTGCCAGTAGACCACAGGGGTTTGATGGCTACACCTTC.

Here the CDR3 DNA reads TGTGCCAGCCGACCTAGCGGGGGACCCGTGTATGAGCAGTTCTTC. It yields the protein CASRPSGGPVYEQFF. This chain links TRBV19 with TRBJ2-1, with TRBD2 matching over 10 bases. Losses at the gene ends were 9 bases for V and 8 bases for J; bases not matched to a gene: 13. The CDR3 sequence is 15 residues long. Germline loops: CDR1 LNHDA, CDR2 SQIVND (reference sequence).

The rearrangement uses TRBV11-2 and TRBJ1-6; D might be TRBD1 (6 bases). The germline V gene has CDR1 SGHAT and CDR2 FQNNGV. The CDR3 has 17 amino acids. Trimming shortened V by 4 bases and J by 9 bases, and 22 bases separated the two germline ends. This CDR3 reads CASSSDGTPNGGSPLHF. The CDR3 DNA follows: TGTGCCAGCAGCTCTGACGGGACACCGAATGGGGGTTCACCCCTCCACTTT.

Only a few counts were recorded for this clone. This chain uses TRBV28 with TRBJ1-5; D call uncertain. This CDR3 is built from 15 residues. The germline CDR1 and CDR2 sequences are MDHEN and SYDVKM. Trimming removed 11 bases from V and 2 bases from J, with 19 bases in between. CDR3 in amino acids: CAGSKSGFGNQPQHF. The DNA of the CDR3 is TGTGCCGGGTCAAAGTCGGGTTTCGGCAATCAGCCCCAGCATTTT.

The chain is built from TRBV6-5 and TRBJ1-1; D remains unclear. V gave up 7 bases and J gave up 0 bases, with 12 bases separating them. The germline gives CDR1 MNHEY, CDR2 SVGAGI. CDR3 length equals 14 residues. CDR3: CASTAAKMNTEAFF. CDR3 DNA: TGTGCCAGCACCGCAGCGAAAATGAACACTGAAGCTTTCTTT.

This chain links TRBV27 with TRBJ1-2, with TRBD1 identical over 8 bases. The J segment lost 4 bases and the V segment lost 8 bases, leaving 0 bases of the junction unmatched. The CDR3 consists of 11 residues. CDR1 MNHEY and CDR2 SMNVEV come from the germline V gene (reference sequence). CDR3 residues: CASGQGYGYTF. The CDR3 DNA sequence: TGTGCCAGCGGACAGGGCTATGGCTACACCTTC.

The rearrangement uses TRBV7-3 and TRBJ1-2; the D gene is possibly TRBD1 (5 bases). Per the germline V gene, CDR1 is SGHTA and CDR2 is FQGTGA. The CDR3 runs 15 residues. V was trimmed by 5 bases and J by 5 bases, leaving 18 bases between them. CDR3: CASSPRGVGDYGYTF. The CDR3 region has the DNA TGTGCCAGCAGCCCCCGGGGGGTAGGAGATTATGGCTACACCTTC.

The genes are TRBV3-1 (or the pseudogene TRBV3-2) and TRBJ2-5, with 16 positions matching TRBD2. This CDR3 spans 19 amino acids. Germline CDR1 is LGHDT and CDR2 is YNNKEL (reference sequence). After removal of 4 bases from V and 5 bases from J, the junction contained 13 bases not matched to a gene. CDR3 region: CASSLTAGTSGRVGETQYF. As DNA, the CDR3 is TGTGCCAGCAGCCTTACCGCCGGGACTAGCGGGAGGGTTGGGGAGACCCAGTACTTC.

The chain combines TRBV4-2 with TRBJ2-4; maybe TRBD1 (5 bases). This CDR3 spans 14 amino acids. Trimming removed 0 bases at V and 6 bases at J, with 9 bases between. The germline V gene encodes CDR1 LGHNA and CDR2 YNFKEQ. The CDR3 sequence: CASSQEQQGNIQYF. The CDR3 nucleotides are TGTGCCAGCAGCCAAGAACAGCAGGGAAACATTCAGTACTTC.

The genes are TRBV5-4 and TRBJ2-1, with 9 bases matching TRBD1. CDR1 is SGHNT and CDR2 is YYREEE in the germline V gene (reference sequence). This CDR3 is 15 amino acids long. V was clipped by 4 bases and J by 5 bases; unmatched bases: 7. CDR3 nucleotide sequence: TGTGCCAGCAGCCACAGGGGGCTCCGGGACAATGAGCAGTTCTTC. This translates into CASSHRGLRDNEQFF.